This T cell receptor (beta chain) comes out of a study of type 1 regulatory T cells. In the study overall: An in vitro protocol generated T-allo10, a Tr1-enriched, alloantigen-specific CD4 T cell product.

TCRdb redid the calling of the reads with MiXCR, one entry per CDR3 protein. This table holds about 68,000 distinct CDR3 sequences, around 60% found once. Graft donor-derived T-allo10 cells were described as host-alloantigen-specific, anergic, and alloantigen-specifically suppressive. This clonotype has just one count. Its antigen is not known. The ends lost 5 bases at V and 1 base at J; junction bases unmatched: 7. CDR3 length equals 15 residues. CDR1 is DFQATT, CDR2 SNEGSKA, per germline (reference sequence). The specimen sequenced was cultured T cells, either the whole culture or a sorted T cell fraction (not recorded which). The subset: Tr1-enriched cell product generated in vitro against host alloantigens. This TCR was recovered from a human donor in good health. The V call is TRBV20-1, the J call TRBJ1-5, with 8 nucleotides matching TRBD1. This chain's CDR3 is CSAQDREESNQPQHF. In DNA, the CDR3 is TGCAGTGCTCAGGACAGGGAAGAGAGCAATCAGCCCCAGCATTTT.